Reported below is one T cell receptor beta chain. Its target is not known. These data belong to a study of OX40 agonist ivuxolimab in advanced cancers. Study background: Ivuxolimab, an antibody that agonizes OX40 (CD134), was administered to the patients. A mean age of approximately 64 years, range about 23 to 80, was recorded, and approximately 80% were male. Ivuxolimab, which patients received intravenously every 2 weeks, was dosed at 0.01 to 10 mg/kg.

Assay: immunoSEQ multiplex PCR; the TCRdb copy retains only in-frame clones and omits some. The data hold approximately 99,000 clones, with about 96% observed a single time. Trimming shortened V by 0 bases and J by 4 bases, and 8 bases separated the two germline ends. This CDR3 comprises 15 residues. Germline-derived CDR1 and CDR2 are SGDLS and YYNGEE. Study-level points and caveats: Dosing at 0.1 to 3.0 mg/kg was accompanied by clonal expansion of CD4+ and CD8+ blood T cells by week 6.

The source was CD4+ or CD8+ T cells sorted from blood, collected in a trial of the OX40 agonist ivuxolimab. The origin of this receptor is an adult with an advanced solid tumor such as melanoma, head and neck, liver or kidney cancer. The chain uses TRBV9 and TRBJ1-6; maybe TRBD1 (6 bases). The CDR3 region is CASSVGGAYNSPLHF. The CDR3 nucleotides are TGTGCCAGCAGCGTAGGGGGGGCTTATAATTCACCCCTCCACTTT.